These 19 T cell receptor beta chains share one sample of origin, sequenced in a study of shared T cell receptors in the human thymus. Clones were sequenced by immunoSEQ multiplex PCR, and TCRdb holds only the in-frame ones, with some missing. The table includes hundreds of thousands of clones, approximately 87% detected once. The same data also went into a second study, on human thymus T cells.

Sequenced sample: thymocytes. These receptors were collected from a boy in the first two years of life with a congenital heart defect.

This clone was observed once. The CDR3 region is CASSLGRGGGASTDTQYF. CDR3 bases: TGTGCCAGCAGCTTAGGGCGAGGGGGAGGGGCTAGCACAGATACGCAGTATTTT. The chain has TRBV5-6 and TRBJ2-3; D may be TRBD2 (7 bases). The V and J ends lost 2 bases and 0 bases respectively, with 19 bases between them. The CDR3 is 18 residues long. Germline V gene lookup returns CDR1 SGHDT and CDR2 YYEEEE.

The chain links TRBV18 to TRBJ2-1, with 7 bases matching TRBD2. Germline trimming cut 3 bases from V and 1 base from J; bases unmatched to any gene: 6. Per germline, CDR1 KGHSH and CDR2 LQKENI. This CDR3 is built from 16 residues. Here the CDR3 DNA reads TGTGCCAGCTCACCTGGGCGGGAGTATTCCTACAATGAGCAGTTCTTC. This sequence encodes CASSPGREYSYNEQFF.

The genes are TRBV28 and TRBJ2-5; 11 nucleotides align to TRBD2. CDR3 size: 16 residues. The V segment lost 2 bases and the J segment 5 bases; nucleotides outside the gene matches: 7. Germline loops: CDR1 MDHEN, CDR2 SYDVKM. This CDR3 is CASSLTLAGGGETQYF. In nucleotides, the CDR3 is TGTGCCAGCAGTTTAACGCTAGCGGGAGGAGGGGAGACCCAGTACTTC.

The J gene is TRBJ2-7, the V gene TRBV11-2, with 7 bases matching TRBD2. CDR3 length: 15 amino acids. V lost 4 bases and J lost 5; bases outside the gene matches: 11. Germline V lookup: CDR1 SGHAT, CDR2 FQNNGV. The CDR3 region is CASSSRGGPSNEQYF. The CDR3 DNA reads as TGTGCCAGCAGCTCAAGGGGAGGGCCATCTAACGAGCAGTACTTC.

CDR3 amino acids: CASTLGTRGGTTDTQYF. CDR3 in DNA: TGTGCCAGCACCCTTGGGACTAGAGGGGGCACAACAGATACGCAGTATTTT. The rearrangement joins TRBV5-6 to TRBJ2-3; possibly TRBD2 for D (8 bases). The CDR3 contains 17 residues. Germline CDR1 reads SGHDT; CDR2 reads YYEEEE. Trimming cost V 6 bases and J 3 bases, with 23 bases left between them.

The chain uses TRBV10-3 and TRBJ2-2, with D unclear. The CDR3 totals 13 residues. Germline values: CDR1 ENHRY, CDR2 SYGVKD. Trimming removed 2 bases at V and 3 bases at J, with 4 bases between. The CDR3 spells CAISERDTGELFF. The CDR3 region has the DNA TGTGCCATCAGTGAGCGGGACACCGGGGAGCTGTTTTTT.

The J gene is TRBJ2-1, the V gene TRBV29-1; TRBD2 matches at 9 bases. After removal of 0 bases from V and 3 bases from J, the junction contained 6 bases not matched to a gene. In germline, CDR1 is SQVTM, CDR2 ANQGSEA. The CDR3 spans 16 residues. This CDR3 reads CSVEEASGMFYNEQFF. The CDR3 DNA is TGCAGCGTTGAAGAAGCTAGCGGGATGTTCTACAATGAGCAGTTCTTC.

J is TRBJ2-5 and V is TRBV6-5; 8 bases match TRBD1. The CDR3 has 14 amino acids. The junction had 6 bases not matched to a gene; V was cut back by 5 bases and J by 4 bases. Germline CDR1 is MNHEY and CDR2 is SVGAGI. CDR3: CASSPGQGIETQYF. The DNA of the CDR3 is TGTGCCAGCAGTCCAGGACAGGGAATAGAGACCCAGTACTTC.

The chain is built from TRBV4-2 and TRBJ2-3; 7 bases are a match to TRBD1. The CDR3 spans 16 residues. Germline V gene lookup returns CDR1 LGHNA and CDR2 YNFKEQ. V dropped 1 base and J dropped 2; count of bases not matched to a gene: 6. The CDR3 nucleotides read TGTGCCAGCAGCCAAGTGGTCCAGGGGGTCACAGATACGCAGTATTTT. Translation gives CASSQVVQGVTDTQYF.

The chain links TRBV11-2 to TRBJ1-4, with D possibly TRBD1 on 5 matching bases. There are 16 residues in the CDR3. Trimming stripped 2 bases from V and 7 bases from J, with 17 bases between. Germline V gene data show CDR1 as SGHAT and CDR2 as FQNNGV. DNA of the CDR3: TGTGCCAGCAGCTTAACGGGGGAGGGGTTTACTGAAAAACTGTTTTTT. This codes for CASSLTGEGFTEKLFF.

The chain is built from TRBV19 and TRBJ2-5; D possibly corresponds to TRBD2 (6 bases). V lost 4 bases to trimming and J lost 5 bases, with 14 bases between them. The germline CDR1 and CDR2 sequences are LNHDA and SQIVND (reference sequence). This CDR3 contains 14 residues. As DNA, the CDR3 is TGTGCCAGTAGTAGGAGGGGTCCTTGGGAGACCCAGTACTTC. Encoded protein: CASSRRGPWETQYF.

The rearrangement joins TRBV11-2 to TRBJ2-3, with D perhaps matching TRBD1 (6 bases). V was shortened by 5 bases and J by 4 bases, with 13 bases between the two germline ends. CDR3 size: 14 residues. CDR1 and CDR2 (germline): SGHAT, FQNNGV. CDR3 nucleotides: TGTGCCAGCAGCGTCAGGGGAATGGCAGATACGCAGTATTTT. Its translation: CASSVRGMADTQYF. The variable domain in full, completed from reference TRBV11-2 and TRBJ2-3, reads EAGVAQSPRYKIIEKRQSVAFWCNPISGHATLYWYQQILGQGPKLLIQFQNNGVVDDSQLPKDRFSAERLKGVDSTLKIQPAKLEDSAVYLCASSVRGMADTQYFGPGTRLTVL.

CDR3 region: CASSVTGTGTSGTNTDTQYF. DNA of the CDR3: TGTGCCAGCAGCGTGACAGGGACTGGGACTAGCGGGACAAACACAGATACGCAGTATTTT. This chain joins TRBV5-4 and TRBJ2-3; 13 bases align to TRBD2. The V gene's germline CDR1 is SGHNT and CDR2 YYREEE (reference sequence). Losses at the gene ends were 4 bases for V and 2 bases for J; bases not matched to a gene: 16. The CDR3 length is 20 residues.

This chain links TRBV6-4 with TRBJ2-3; perhaps TRBD2 as D (5 bases). This CDR3 region has 13 residues. CDR1 and CDR2 from the germline V gene are MRHNA and SNTAGT. V lost 6 bases, J lost 3 bases, and 10 bases lay in between. CDR3 protein: CASRGSVTDTQYF. Here the CDR3 DNA reads TGTGCCAGCAGGGGTAGCGTTACAGATACGCAGTATTTT.

This chain connects TRBV4-2 to TRBJ2-3; 8 nucleotides line up with TRBD2. V trimming: 1 base; J trimming: 4 bases; junction bases outside the gene matches: 7. The CDR3 has 16 residues. CDR1 is LGHNA and CDR2 is YNFKEQ in the germline V gene. CDR3 protein: CASSQARAGAPDTQYF. In nucleotides, the CDR3 is TGTGCCAGCAGCCAAGCGCGAGCGGGAGCCCCAGATACGCAGTATTTT.

The chain carries TRBV11-1 and TRBJ2-7; D is perhaps TRBD2 (6 bases). V dropped 1 base and J dropped 1 base, with 20 bases sitting between them. This CDR3 comprises 18 residues. Germline CDR1 is SGHAT and CDR2 is FQDESV (reference sequence). Here the CDR3 DNA reads TGTGCCAGCAGCTTAGTAAGAGGGCGGGTAGCGGATTCCTACGAGCAGTACTTC. Amino acids: CASSLVRGRVADSYEQYF.

The chain couples TRBV27 to TRBJ1-5; 7 bases are a match to TRBD1. The ends lost 5 bases at V and 3 bases at J; junction bases unmatched: 1. The CDR3 spans 13 residues. Germline V lookup: CDR1 MNHEY, CDR2 SMNVEV (reference sequence). CDR3 residues: CASSGQANQPQHF. The CDR3 region has the DNA TGTGCCAGCAGTGGACAGGCCAATCAGCCCCAGCATTTT.

The rearrangement joins TRBV21-1 to TRBJ2-1; TRBD2, the D gene given by the table, was not confirmed from the DNA. TRBV21-1 is a pseudogene. The CDR3 consists of 15 residues. The CDR3, as DNA: TGTGCCAGCAGCAAATCGCCTAGCGGGGTCGATGAGCAGTTCTTC. Translating gives CASSKSPSGVDEQFF.

The V call is TRBV29-1, the J call TRBJ1-2, with 7 bases lining up with TRBD1. V lost 7 bases and J lost 2; bases outside the gene matches: 10. This CDR3 has 14 residues. Germline CDR1 and CDR2: SQVTM and ANQGSEA. CDR3 nucleotides: TGCAGCGCTCCGGGACAGTTCCCAAACTATGGCTACACCTTC. It translates to CSAPGQFPNYGYTF.